The clone carrying this T cell receptor (beta chain) appeared a few times. These data come from a study of blood T cell repertoires in COVID-19. Study summary: Some COVID-19 samples were acute and others convalescent; all came from the United States, Italy and Spain. T cells, B-cell-depleted T cells, or PBMCs provided the cDNA or gDNA that served as material.

Original data processing: Estimates of nucleated cell counts were drawn from the amplification of reference gene primers. Sequenced by immunoSEQ multiplex PCR; TCRdb stores in-frame clones only, minus some. V and J calls and clone size are copied from that table; D and trimming were computed from the DNA. The profile shows about 72,000 clones, 82% of them singletons. Germline assignment: CDR1 SGHTA and CDR2 FQGNSA. With 4 bases removed from V and 3 bases from J, the gap between germline ends came to 12 bases. The CDR3 runs to 14 residues. The TCR originated in a human donor in a cohort sampled during active COVID-19. The chain couples TRBV7-2 to TRBJ1-1; D may be TRBD1 (5 bases). What was sequenced was peripheral blood. Written as DNA, the CDR3 is TGTGCCAGCAGCTCTTTAGGGGAATACACTGAAGCTTTCTTT. Translated, it gives CASSSLGEYTEAFF.